These T cell receptor beta chains were read from a single sample in a study of T-cell memory formation after mild COVID-19. TCRdb re-derived calls from the 5' RACE reads in MiXCR, one entry per CDR3 protein. The sample has roughly 320,000 distinct CDR3 sequences, approximately 27% seen once. Sequencing was done on a sample of PBMCs or a T cell subset sorted from them (not recorded which). These receptors were taken from an adult woman who had mild COVID-19 (a few samples of this study predate the infection). Cell type and time point are not known. Each CDR3 is given with its conserved first and last residue. Each record gives: J gene, D gene, clone size, V gene, CDR3 protein, CDR3 DNA. A D gene is named only where the DNA matches it firmly. The size entry is marked missing in some rows and otherwise reads once, few, many or a size class.

TRBJ1-3,NA,NA,TRBV3-1,CASTGRYSGNTIYF,TGTGCCAGCACGGGGAGGTACTCTGGAAACACCATATATTTT
TRBJ2-1,NA,few,TRBV7-6,CASSTGVEQFF,TGTGCCAGCAGCACTGGGGTTGAGCAGTTCTTC
TRBJ2-3,NA,few,TRBV5-1,CASSLRSVSTDTQYF,TGCGCCAGCAGCTTGCGGAGCGTAAGCACAGATACGCAGTATTTT
TRBJ2-2,NA,NA,TRBV3-1,CASSQAGYTGELFF,TGTGCCAGCAGCCAAGCGGGCTACACCGGGGAGCTGTTTTTT
TRBJ2-3,NA,few,TRBV15,CATSRDYGGADTQYF,TGTGCCACCAGCAGAGATTACGGGGGCGCGGATACGCAGTATTTT
TRBJ2-5,NA,NA,TRBV20-1,CSARPPRGGQETQYF,TGCAGTGCTAGACCCCCCCGCGGTGGCCAAGAGACCCAGTACTTC
TRBJ2-7,TRBD2,NA,TRBV6-2/TRBV6-3,CASTDGTSASTDEQYF,TGTGCCAGCACCGACGGGACTAGCGCGAGCACGGACGAGCAGTACTTC
TRBJ1-5,TRBD1,once,TRBV12-3/TRBV12-4,CASSLLGQGNQPQHF,TGTGCCAGCAGTTTATTGGGACAGGGCAATCAGCCCCAGCATTTT
TRBJ1-1,NA,NA,TRBV28,CASSLIKRGVTEAFF,TGTGCCAGCAGTTTAATTAAAAGGGGGGTCACTGAAGCTTTCTTT
TRBJ2-7,TRBD2,few,TRBV7-6,CASSPGGGHEQYF,TGTGCCAGCAGCCCCGGGGGGGGCCACGAGCAGTACTTC